This T cell receptor (beta chain) stems from a study of blood T cell repertoires in COVID-19. Study-wide context: Samples came from the United States, Italy and Spain, spanning acute and convalescent COVID-19.

This CDR3 spans 13 amino acids. J lost 1 base, V lost 7 bases, and 3 bases had no gene match. Germline V gives CDR1 SGHKS, CDR2 YYEKEE (reference sequence). The authors' processing: For nucleated cells, counts were estimated from reference gene primer amplification. The data were produced by immunoSEQ multiplex PCR, yet TCRdb's version contains in-frame clones alone and is incomplete. V, J and clone size are those of that table, while D and trimming were read from the DNA. The table shows tens of thousands of clones, with about 80% occurring only once. Sequencing was carried out using peripheral blood. The source of this sequence is a man in his fifties with active or convalescent COVID-19. The chain carries TRBV5-5 and TRBJ1-1; TRBD1 matches 8 bases. In nucleotides, the CDR3 is TGTGCCAGCGGGGGGACAGGGAACACTGAAGCTTTCTTT. This encodes CASGGTGNTEAFF.